What follows are 21 T cell receptor beta chains derived from one specimen sequenced in a study of blood T cell repertoires in COVID-19 (dated by TCRdb to the early 2020s). The library was produced with the immunoSEQ multiplex PCR assay. TCRdb obtained this table from immuneACCESS and retained in-frame rearrangements with V and J assigned. These tables miss some clones; where compared with another copy, unresolved V genes account for less than half of the shortfall, and the remainder is unexplained. The table for this sample lists 25,000 to 30,000 clones; about 80% of them were counted only once. The ten largest account for about two fifths of the sample. Material for sequencing was peripheral blood. Receptor source: a man in his sixties or seventies with acute or convalescent COVID-19.

V is TRBV7-3 and J is TRBJ1-6; D is perhaps TRBD1 (5 bases). CDR3 size: 13 residues. The V gene lost 0 bases and the J gene lost 10 bases, with 7 bases spanning the gap. Per germline, CDR1 SGHTA and CDR2 FQGTGA. CDR3 in amino acids: CASSLTRDSPLHF. CDR3 in DNA: TGTGCCAGCAGCTTAACGCGGGACTCACCCCTCCACTTT.

The chain is built from TRBV11-2 and TRBJ2-3, with D possibly TRBD2 on 7 matching bases. This CDR3 spans 15 amino acids. V was cut by 4 bases and J by 5 bases, with 16 bases left in between. From germline, CDR1 is SGHAT and CDR2 FQNNGV. The CDR3 reads CASSSQGGGGDTQYF. CDR3 coding DNA: TGTGCCAGCAGCTCCCAAGGGGGGGGAGGAGATACGCAGTATTTT.

The V and J genes are TRBV4-2 and TRBJ1-2, with D maybe TRBD1 (5 bases). The CDR3 contains 12 residues. The ends were cut back, 5 bases at V and 6 bases at J, with 10 bases in the middle. Per the germline V gene, CDR1 is LGHNA and CDR2 is YNFKEQ. The CDR3 protein is CASSGQGHGYTF. The CDR3 DNA is TGTGCCAGCAGCGGCCAGGGCCATGGCTACACCTTC.

The genes are TRBV19 and TRBJ2-3; D gene ambiguous. The CDR3 runs 14 residues. Looked up from germline, CDR1 is LNHDA and CDR2 is SQIVND (reference sequence). The germline V and J ends were trimmed by 0 bases and 3 bases, with 7 bases remaining between them. CDR3 region: CASSIDPNTDTQYF. DNA of the CDR3: TGTGCCAGTAGTATAGATCCCAATACAGATACGCAGTATTTT.

This clone was seen only a few times. The chain has TRBV2 and TRBJ2-6; D gene ambiguous. Trimming took off 5 bases at V and 0 bases at J, with 8 bases between the two ends. This CDR3 comprises 15 residues. Per germline, CDR1 SNHLY and CDR2 FYNNEI. The CDR3 loop reads CASSLTDSGANVLTF. CDR3 nucleotide sequence: TGTGCCAGCAGTCTAACTGACTCTGGGGCCAACGTCCTGACTTTC.

This clone appeared a single time. The genes are TRBV18 and TRBJ2-4; D unresolved. The CDR3 extends over 13 amino acids. Germline assignment: CDR1 KGHSH and CDR2 LQKENI. Trimming stripped 0 bases from V and 6 bases from J, with 6 bases between. The chain's CDR3 is CASSPPAANIQYF. CDR3 in DNA: TGTGCCAGCTCACCACCTGCGGCAAACATTCAGTACTTC.

Only a few counts were recorded for this clone. The V and J genes are TRBV5-1 and TRBJ2-2; 14 bases match TRBD2. The J segment lost 5 bases and the V segment lost 4 bases, leaving 7 bases of the junction unmatched. CDR1 and CDR2 from the germline V gene are SGHRS and YFSETQ. This CDR3 is built from 17 residues. Here the CDR3 DNA reads TGCGCCAGCAGCGGGGGACTAGCGGGAGTTCTGACCGGGGAGCTGTTTTTT. Translation: CASSGGLAGVLTGELFF.

V gene TRBV12-3 or TRBV12-4 combines with J gene TRBJ1-5, with no clear D. V dropped 3 bases and J dropped 7 bases, with 10 bases sitting between them. The CDR3 contains 13 residues. The CDR3: CASSFSGLQPQHF. For the CDR3, the DNA is TGTGCCAGCAGTTTTTCCGGACTGCAGCCCCAGCATTTT.

The CDR3 here is CASSVGPFPDQPQHF. Here the CDR3 DNA reads TGTGCCAGCAGCGTCGGTCCTTTCCCCGATCAGCCCCAGCATTTT. The genes are TRBV9 and TRBJ1-5; no reliable D call. Germline lookup yields CDR1 SGDLS and CDR2 YYNGEE. V shed 2 bases and J shed 5 bases, with 14 bases lying between them. CDR3 length: 15 residues.

The chain recombines TRBV28 with TRBJ1-2, with 11 nucleotides matching TRBD1. After removal of 6 bases from V and 4 bases from J, the junction contained 10 bases not matched to a gene. CDR1 and CDR2 (germline): MDHEN, SYDVKM. The length of the CDR3 is 16 residues. The CDR3 coding sequence is TGTGCCAGCAGGGAACCCGGGACAGGGGGAGGCTATGGCTACACCTTC. Its translation is CASREPGTGGGYGYTF.

The chain is built from TRBV18 and TRBJ1-2; D unclear. V lost 3 bases and J lost 5, with 13 bases in between. The V gene's germline CDR1 is KGHSH and CDR2 LQKENI. The length of the CDR3 is 14 residues. CDR3 coding DNA: TGTGCCAGCTCACCGGGAGAAAGGGCATATGGCTACACCTTC. This codes for CASSPGERAYGYTF. Full variable domain (remainder filled in from reference TRBV18 and TRBJ1-2): NAGVMQNPRHLVRRRGQEARLRCSPMKGHSHVYWYRQLPEEGLKFMVYLQKENIIDESGMPKERFSAEFPKEGPSILRIQQVVRGDSAAYFCASSPGERAYGYTFGSGTRLTVV.

The J gene is TRBJ1-2, the V gene TRBV18; 8 bases line up with TRBD1. From germline, CDR1 is KGHSH and CDR2 LQKENI. This CDR3 region has 17 residues. Trimming cost V 0 bases and J 7 bases; bases outside gene matches: 13. CDR3 residues: CASSPPGAGGAKGGYTF. The CDR3, as DNA: TGTGCCAGCTCACCACCGGGGGCAGGGGGCGCCAAGGGTGGCTACACCTTC. The entire variable domain, with the rest obtained from reference TRBV18 and TRBJ1-2, is as follows: NAGVMQNPRHLVRRRGQEARLRCSPMKGHSHVYWYRQLPEEGLKFMVYLQKENIIDESGMPKERFSAEFPKEGPSILRIQQVVRGDSAAYFCASSPPGAGGAKGGYTFGSGTRLTVV.

CDR3 sequence (DNA): TGTGCCAGCACCCAACTTGAGCAGTTCTTC. This gives the protein CASTQLEQFF. The rearrangement uses TRBV2 and TRBJ2-1; D unresolved. The V gene lost 7 bases and the J gene lost 9 bases, with 7 bases spanning the gap. Germline-derived CDR1 and CDR2 are SNHLY and FYNNEI. The length of the CDR3 is 10 residues.

The J gene is TRBJ2-3, the V gene TRBV6-5; tentative D call: TRBD2 (6 bases). V lost 8 bases, J lost 4 bases, and 19 bases lay in between. The V gene's germline CDR1 is MNHEY and CDR2 SVGAGI. The CDR3 is made up of 15 amino acids. DNA of the CDR3: TGTGCCAGCCAGATTGGGCGGGGCTCCTCAGATACGCAGTATTTT. This encodes CASQIGRGSSDTQYF.

This chain uses TRBV6-2 or TRBV6-3 with TRBJ1-5; D not resolved. The V end was cut by 2 bases, the J end by 5 bases, with 4 bases between. The length of the CDR3 is 12 residues. The germline V gene encodes CDR1 MNHEY and CDR2 SVGEGT. CDR3 bases: TGTGCCAGCAGTTACGCAGATCAGCCCCAGCATTTT. It translates to CASSYADQPQHF.

The rearrangement uses TRBV9 and TRBJ2-3, with D maybe TRBD2 (6 bases). CDR3 length equals 12 residues. Trimming shortened V by 3 bases and J by 9 bases, and 11 bases separated the two germline ends. Germline V gives CDR1 SGDLS, CDR2 YYNGEE. This CDR3 is CASSGRGYTQYF. For the CDR3, the DNA is TGTGCCAGCAGCGGCCGGGGGTACACGCAGTATTTT.

V usage is TRBV2 and J usage is TRBJ1-2, with 8 bases lining up with TRBD1. Looked up from germline, CDR1 is SNHLY and CDR2 is FYNNEI. The CDR3 is made up of 17 amino acids. The J segment lost 3 bases and the V segment lost 4 bases, leaving 13 bases of the junction unmatched. The CDR3 loop is CASSGLAGGAGDYGYTF. CDR3 nucleotides: TGTGCCAGCAGTGGCCTGGCAGGGGGCGCGGGGGACTATGGCTACACCTTC.

This chain uses TRBV5-5 with TRBJ2-1; 11 bases align to TRBD2. Germline CDR1 is SGHKS and CDR2 is YYEKEE (reference sequence). Losses at the gene ends were 1 base for V and 7 bases for J; bases not matched to a gene: 13. The CDR3 runs 18 residues. CDR3 sequence: CASSLQGSGGANMNEQFF. CDR3 nucleotides: TGTGCCAGCAGCTTGCAAGGTAGCGGGGGGGCCAACATGAATGAGCAGTTCTTC. Full variable domain (remainder filled in from reference TRBV5-5 and TRBJ2-1): DAGVTQSPTHLIKTRGQQVTLRCSPISGHKSVSWYQQVLGQGPQFIFQYYEKEERGRGNFPDRFSARQFPNYSSELNVNALLLGDSALYLCASSLQGSGGANMNEQFFGPGTRLTVL.

The chain has TRBV19 and TRBJ2-4; possible D gene TRBD2, 7 bases. The V gene's germline CDR1 is LNHDA and CDR2 SQIVND (reference sequence). The V end was cut by 0 bases, the J end by 8 bases, with 26 bases between. The CDR3 is 19 residues long. The CDR3 loop reads CASSIDQRDTSTRVDIQYF. CDR3 bases: TGTGCCAGTAGTATAGATCAGCGGGACACTAGCACGAGGGTTGACATTCAGTACTTC.

V usage is TRBV5-6 and J usage is TRBJ2-7, with 7 bases matching TRBD1. The J segment lost 7 bases and the V segment lost 5 bases, leaving 12 bases of the junction unmatched. CDR1 and CDR2 from the germline V gene are SGHDT and YYEEEE. CDR3 length: 14 amino acids. CDR3 residues: CASRMTGRGREQYF. The CDR3 DNA is TGTGCCAGCAGGATGACAGGGCGAGGGAGAGAGCAGTACTTC.

The gene calls are TRBV6-5 and TRBJ2-1; 9 positions match TRBD1. The germline V gene has CDR1 MNHEY and CDR2 SVGAGI. Trimming took 5 bases from V and 8 from J; bases not matched to a gene: 7. The CDR3 spans 14 residues. The CDR3 DNA is TGTGCCAGCAGTAAAACAGGGGGCTGGGATGAGCAGTTCTTC. Residues: CASSKTGGWDEQFF.